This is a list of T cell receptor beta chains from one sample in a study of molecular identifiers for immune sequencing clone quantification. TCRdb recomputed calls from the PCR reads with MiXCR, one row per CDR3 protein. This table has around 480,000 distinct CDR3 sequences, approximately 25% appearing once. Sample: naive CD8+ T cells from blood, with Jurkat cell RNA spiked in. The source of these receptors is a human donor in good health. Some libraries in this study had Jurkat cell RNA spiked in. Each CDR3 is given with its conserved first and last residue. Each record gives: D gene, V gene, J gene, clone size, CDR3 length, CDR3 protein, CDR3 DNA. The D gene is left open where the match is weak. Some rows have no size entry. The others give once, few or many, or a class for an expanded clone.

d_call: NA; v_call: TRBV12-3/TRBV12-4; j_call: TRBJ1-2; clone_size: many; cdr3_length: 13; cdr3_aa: CASSLVANYGYTF; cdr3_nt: TGTGCCAGCAGTTTAGTAGCTAACTATGGCTACACCTTC
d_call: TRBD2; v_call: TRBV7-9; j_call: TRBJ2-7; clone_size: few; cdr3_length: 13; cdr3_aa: CASSLWGDYEQHF; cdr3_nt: TGTGCCAGCAGCTTGTGGGGGGACTACGAGCAGCACTTC
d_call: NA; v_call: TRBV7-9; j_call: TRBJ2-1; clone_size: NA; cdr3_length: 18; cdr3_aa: CASSFPDDEGSSYNEQFF; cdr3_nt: TGTGCCAGCAGCTTCCCCGATGACGAGGGTAGCTCCTACAATGAGCAGTTCTTC
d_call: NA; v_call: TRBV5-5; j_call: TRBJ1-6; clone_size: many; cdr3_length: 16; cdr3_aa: CASRRDTPAYNSPLHF; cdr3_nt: TGTGCCAGCAGGCGGGACACCCCGGCGTATAATTCACCCCTCCACTTT
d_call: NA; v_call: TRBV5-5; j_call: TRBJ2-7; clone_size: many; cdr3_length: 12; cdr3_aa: CASSIQGYEQYF; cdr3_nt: TGTGCCAGCAGCATCCAGGGATACGAGCAGTACTTC
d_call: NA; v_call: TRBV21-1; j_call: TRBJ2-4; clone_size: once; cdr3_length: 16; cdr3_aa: CASSETLVGVKNIQYF; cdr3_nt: TGTGCCAGCAGCGAAACCCTAGTCGGGGTCAAAAACATTCAGTACTTC
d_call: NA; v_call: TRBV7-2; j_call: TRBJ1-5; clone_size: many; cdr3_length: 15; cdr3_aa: CASSLWLGGNQPQHF; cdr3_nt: TGTGCCAGCAGCTTATGGCTGGGGGGCAATCAGCCCCAGCATTTT
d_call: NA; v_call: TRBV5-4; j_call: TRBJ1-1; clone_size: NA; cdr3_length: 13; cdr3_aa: CASSPRHNTEAFF; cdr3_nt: TGTGCCAGCAGTCCCAGGCATAACACTGAAGCTTTCTTT
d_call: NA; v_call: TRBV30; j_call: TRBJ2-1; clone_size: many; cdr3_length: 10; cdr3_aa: CAWSRGEQFF; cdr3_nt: TGTGCCTGGAGTAGAGGAGAGCAGTTCTTC
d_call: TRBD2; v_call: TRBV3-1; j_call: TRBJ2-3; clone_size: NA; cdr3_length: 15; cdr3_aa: CASSPTSVRPDTQYF; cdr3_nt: TGTGCCAGCAGTCCTACTAGCGTGCGTCCAGATACGCAGTATTTT
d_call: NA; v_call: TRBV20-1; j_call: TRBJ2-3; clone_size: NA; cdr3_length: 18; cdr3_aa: CSARDTWVRDRSTDTQYF; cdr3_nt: TGCAGTGCTAGAGACACCTGGGTGAGGGACCGGAGCACAGATACGCAGTATTTT
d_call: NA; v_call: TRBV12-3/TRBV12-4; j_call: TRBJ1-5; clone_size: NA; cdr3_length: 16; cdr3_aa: CASSLEGIGGNQPQHF; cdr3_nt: TGTGCCAGCAGTTTAGAGGGAATCGGCGGGAATCAGCCCCAGCATTTT
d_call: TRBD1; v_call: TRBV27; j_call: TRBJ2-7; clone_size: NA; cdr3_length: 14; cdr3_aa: CASSGDRGLYEQYF; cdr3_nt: TGTGCCAGCAGTGGGGACAGGGGGCTTTACGAGCAGTACTTC
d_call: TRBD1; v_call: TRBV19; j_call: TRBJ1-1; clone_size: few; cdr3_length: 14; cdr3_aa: CASSATGAYTEAFF; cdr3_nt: TGTGCCAGTAGTGCCACAGGGGCATACACTGAAGCTTTCTTT
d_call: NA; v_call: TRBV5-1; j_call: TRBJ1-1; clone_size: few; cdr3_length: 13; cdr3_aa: CASSFSAPSEAFF; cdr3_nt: TGCGCCAGCAGCTTCAGCGCGCCGTCTGAAGCTTTCTTT
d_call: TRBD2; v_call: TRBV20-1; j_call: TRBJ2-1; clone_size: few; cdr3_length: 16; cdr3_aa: CSARDDLAGSYNEQFF; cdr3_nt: TGCAGTGCTAGAGATGACCTAGCGGGGAGCTACAATGAGCAGTTCTTC
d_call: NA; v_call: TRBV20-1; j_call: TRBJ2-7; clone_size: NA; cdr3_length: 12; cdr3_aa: CSAPAESYEQYF; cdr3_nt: TGCAGTGCCCCGGCAGAGTCCTACGAGCAGTACTTC